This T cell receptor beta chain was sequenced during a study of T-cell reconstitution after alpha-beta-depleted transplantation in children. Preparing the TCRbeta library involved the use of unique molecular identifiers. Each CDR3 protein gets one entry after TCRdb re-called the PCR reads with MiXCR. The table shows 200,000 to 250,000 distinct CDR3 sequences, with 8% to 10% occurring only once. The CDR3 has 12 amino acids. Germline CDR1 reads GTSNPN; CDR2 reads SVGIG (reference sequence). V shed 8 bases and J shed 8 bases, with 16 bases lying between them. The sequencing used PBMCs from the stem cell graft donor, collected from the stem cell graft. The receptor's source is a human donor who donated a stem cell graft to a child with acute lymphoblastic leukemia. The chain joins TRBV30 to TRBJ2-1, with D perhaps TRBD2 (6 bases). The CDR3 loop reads CALEGGGDEQFF. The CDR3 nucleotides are TGTGCCCTAGAGGGTGGAGGGGATGAGCAGTTCTTC.